Below are 21 T cell receptor beta chains sequenced from a single sample in a study of breast tumors, draining lymph nodes, adjacent tissues. MiXCR, applied by TCRdb to the multiplex PCR reads, yields one record per CDR3 protein. The data contain approximately 180,000 distinct CDR3 sequences, more than 25% of them singletons. Samples came from axillary lymph nodes draining the breast cancer. Sequenced: axillary lymph node tissue. These TCRs come from a female donor with breast cancer. Some clones in this sample may be carry-over from other donors' samples.

This clonotype was seen repeatedly, ten times or more. The J gene is TRBJ2-7, the V gene TRBV12-3 or TRBV12-4, with D unresolved. CDR3 size: 12 residues. V dropped 3 bases and J dropped 3 bases, with 6 bases sitting between them. The CDR3 protein is CASSFNSYEQYF. CDR3 sequence (DNA): TGTGCCAGCAGTTTCAACAGCTACGAGCAGTACTTC.

This clonotype was recorded at least ten times. J is TRBJ2-7 and V is TRBV19; 7 nucleotides agree with TRBD1. CDR1 is LNHDA and CDR2 is SQIVND in the germline V gene (reference sequence). V was pared by 7 bases and J by 3 bases, with 6 bases of the junction left unmatched. CDR3 length equals 13 residues. The CDR3 loop is CASTGTANYEQYF. The CDR3 DNA follows: TGTGCCAGTACCGGGACAGCCAACTACGAGCAGTACTTC.

This clonotype has at least ten counts. The J gene is TRBJ1-5, the V gene TRBV7-6; D perhaps matches TRBD1 (5 bases). The germline V and J ends were trimmed by 1 base and 0 bases, with 10 bases remaining between them. The CDR3 has 16 residues. Germline V CDR1 and CDR2: SGHVS, FNYEAQ. CDR3 amino acids: CASSLGGPYSNQPQHF. In DNA, the CDR3 is TGTGCCAGCAGCTTAGGGGGACCTTATAGCAATCAGCCCCAGCATTTT.

This clonotype showed up many times. The rearrangement joins TRBV6-5 to TRBJ1-6; D not certain. Deletions cut 0 bases from V and 13 bases from J, with 10 bases between. Germline V gene data show CDR1 as MNHEY and CDR2 as SVGAGI. The CDR3 consists of 13 residues. CDR3 sequence (DNA): TGTGCCAGCAGTTACTCGCGACTATTCCCCCTCCACTTT. Amino acids: CASSYSRLFPLHF.

This clonotype has ten or more counts. This chain joins TRBV20-1 and TRBJ2-5; D unclear. CDR3 length equals 12 residues. CDR1 DFQATT and CDR2 SNEGSKA come from the germline V gene (reference sequence). Trimming removed 3 bases at V and 11 bases at J, with 16 bases between. For the CDR3, the DNA is TGCAGTGCTAGCCCCCTCAGAGGAGTGCAGTACTTC. Its translation is CSASPLRGVQYF.

This clonotype was counted ten times or more. The chain joins TRBV18 to TRBJ1-5; 10 nucleotides align to TRBD1. The ends lost 5 bases at V and 1 base at J; junction bases unmatched: 11. Germline values: CDR1 KGHSH, CDR2 LQKENI. The CDR3 is made up of 18 amino acids. The CDR3 nucleotides read TGTGCCAGCTCATTCGTGGGACAGGGGAAGGGGAGCAATCAGCCCCAGCATTTT. Protein product: CASSFVGQGKGSNQPQHF.

Note on this clonotype: The CDR3 carries no conserved terminal phenylalanine or tryptophan, so it likely arises from a read error. This chain connects TRBV24-1 to TRBJ2-1; tentative D call: TRBD2 (5 bases). V was pared by 12 bases and J by 1 base, with 12 bases between. The CDR3 extends over 13 amino acids. Germline lookup yields CDR1 KGHDR and CDR2 SFDVKD. The CDR3 here is CAATGSSYNEQFL. Here the CDR3 DNA reads TGTGCCGCCACGGGGAGTTCCTACAATGAGCAGTTCCTC.

A few counts support this clonotype. This may be a read error: a much more frequent sequence differs by one nucleotide. The chain is built from TRBV5-6 and TRBJ2-7; tentative D call: TRBD1 (6 bases). CDR3 length: 14 residues. The germline gives CDR1 SGHDT, CDR2 YYEEEE. Trimming cost V 0 bases and J 9 bases, with 16 bases left between them. In nucleotides, the CDR3 is TGTGCCAGCAGCTTGGGGGACACGGTGTCCGGGCAGTACTTC. It specifies CASSLGDTVSGQYF.

A remark on this clonotype: A much larger clone is a single base away; this may be a read error. The gene calls are TRBV3-1 and TRBJ1-2; D is uncertain. V gave up 1 base and J gave up 3 bases, with 9 bases separating them. The V gene's germline CDR1 is LGHDT and CDR2 YNNKEL (reference sequence). The CDR3 runs to 14 residues. The CDR3 DNA sequence: TGTGCCAGCAGCCAAGTGCCAGGTGACTATGGCTACACCTTC. It is translated as CASSQVPGDYGYTF.

The chain has TRBV10-3 and TRBJ2-1; D might be TRBD2 (6 bases). V lost 4 bases and J 10 bases, leaving 14 bases between the germline ends. Germline V gene lookup returns CDR1 ENHRY and CDR2 SYGVKD. This CDR3 is built from 13 residues. The CDR3 loop reads CAISVVEGGEQFF. DNA of the CDR3: TGTGCCATCAGTGTGGTGGAGGGCGGGGAGCAGTTCTTC.

In this sample, this clonotype turned up many times. CDR3 coding DNA: TGCGCCAGCAGCTTCCGCGAACCCTGGGGGGAGACCCAGTACTTC. Amino acid sequence: CASSFREPWGETQYF. V is TRBV5-1 and J is TRBJ2-5; either TRBD1 or TRBD2 may supply D (5 bases each). The germline V gene encodes CDR1 SGHRS and CDR2 YFSETQ. This CDR3 contains 15 residues. The V end was cut by 2 bases, the J end by 5 bases, with 16 bases between.

This clonotype was counted many times. The genes are TRBV19 and TRBJ1-5; 7 bases are shared with TRBD1. With V trimmed by 5 bases and J by 0 bases, 7 bases remained unmatched. The CDR3 covers 16 residues. Germline lookup yields CDR1 LNHDA and CDR2 SQIVND (reference sequence). The CDR3 DNA is TGTGCCAGTAGTCGACTACAGGGGACTAGCAATCAGCCCCAGCATTTT. It specifies CASSRLQGTSNQPQHF.

The chain joins TRBV24-1 to TRBJ2-1, with 8 bases identical to TRBD2. The CDR3 extends over 15 amino acids. J was trimmed by 7 bases and V by 4 bases; bases with no gene match: 8. Germline V CDR1 and CDR2: KGHDR, SFDVKD. The CDR3 sequence: CATSDKTGGANEQFF. For the CDR3, the DNA is TGTGCCACCAGTGACAAAACGGGGGGGGCTAATGAGCAGTTCTTC.

J is TRBJ2-7 and V is TRBV29-1, with D perhaps TRBD1 (6 bases). This CDR3 contains 12 residues. V was shortened by 5 bases and J by 0 bases, with 8 bases between the two germline ends. The germline V gene has CDR1 SQVTM and CDR2 ANQGSEA. Here the CDR3 reads CSVRDTSYEQYF. In DNA form, the CDR3 reads TGCAGCGTTCGGGACACCTCCTACGAGCAGTACTTC.

This clonotype was observed many times. The chain carries TRBV29-1 and TRBJ1-4; D is uncertain. V lost 6 bases to trimming and J lost 7 bases, with 15 bases between them. From germline, CDR1 is SQVTM and CDR2 ANQGSEA. CDR3 length: 13 residues. The CDR3 bases are TGCAGCGTCTTTGACATGCGGGGTGAAAAACTGTTTTTT. Translated: CSVFDMRGEKLFF.

Many counts were recorded for this clonotype. The rearrangement links TRBV5-1 to TRBJ1-4, with D possibly TRBD1 on 6 matching bases. Trimming cost V 2 bases and J 4 bases, with 12 bases left between them. The CDR3 is 15 residues long. Germline CDR1 is SGHRS and CDR2 is YFSETQ. The CDR3 spells CASSLTGTRNEKLFF. CDR3 bases: TGCGCCAGCAGCTTAACCGGGACACGTAATGAAAAACTGTTTTTT.

Details on this clonotype: This may arise from a read error, as a much more abundant clone is one base away. This rearrangement joins TRBV5-6 to TRBJ1-5; D gene unclear. The V gene lost 0 bases and the J gene lost 6 bases, with 16 bases spanning the gap. The CDR3 runs to 16 residues. Per the germline V gene, CDR1 is SGHDT and CDR2 is YYEEEE. CDR3 region: CASSLGGSGMGQPQHF. CDR3 nucleotide sequence: TGTGCCAGCAGCTTGGGCGGGTCGGGAATGGGTCAGCCCCAGCATTTT.

The V call is TRBV28, the J call TRBJ2-7; D is undetermined. This CDR3 is 12 amino acids long. From germline, CDR1 is MDHEN and CDR2 SYDVKM. The V end was cut by 2 bases, the J end by 3 bases, with 5 bases between. CDR3 DNA sequence: TGTGCCAGCAGTTTAATTGGCTACGAGCAGTACTTC. Its protein product is CASSLIGYEQYF. Full variable domain (outside the CDR3, taken from reference TRBV28 and TRBJ2-7): DVKVTQSSRYLVKRTGEKVFLECVQDMDHENMFWYRQDPGLGLRLIYFSYDVKMKEKGDIPEGYSVSREKKERFSLILESASTNQTSMYLCASSLIGYEQYFGPGTRLTVT.

The genes are TRBV24-1 and TRBJ2-3; 11 nucleotides align to TRBD2. The germline gives CDR1 KGHDR, CDR2 SFDVKD. This CDR3 has 13 residues. CDR3 protein: CARTSGWRGPQYF. The CDR3 region has the DNA TGTGCTAGGACTAGCGGGTGGCGGGGACCGCAGTATTTT.

The chain carries TRBV28 and TRBJ2-1, with TRBD2 matching 7 bases. Germline V gives CDR1 MDHEN, CDR2 SYDVKM. V lost 3 bases and J lost 5; bases outside the gene matches: 7. This CDR3 has 15 amino acids. Here the CDR3 reads CASSFRTRINNEQFF. The DNA of the CDR3 is TGTGCCAGCAGTTTTCGGACTAGGATTAACAATGAGCAGTTCTTC. The full variable domain, its missing parts supplied by reference TRBV28 and TRBJ2-1, is DVKVTQSSRYLVKRTGEKVFLECVQDMDHENMFWYRQDPGLGLRLIYFSYDVKMKEKGDIPEGYSVSREKKERFSLILESASTNQTSMYLCASSFRTRINNEQFFGPGTRLTVL.

This clonotype was counted at least ten times. This chain joins TRBV15 and TRBJ2-1, with 9 bases matching TRBD2. V dropped 1 base and J dropped 4; count of bases not matched to a gene: 5. Germline V gene lookup returns CDR1 LNHNV and CDR2 YYDKDF (reference sequence). The CDR3 totals 16 residues. In nucleotides, the CDR3 is TGTGCCACCAGCAGAGGTCTAGCGGGGAGGTACAATGAGCAGTTCTTC. Residues: CATSRGLAGRYNEQFF.